This TCR beta chain is drawn from a study of shared clonotypes between healthy human individuals. Study background: Researchers assigned three CD4 naive, three CD4 memory, two CD8 naive and one CD8 memory plate to each donor.

About this clone: Its antigen is still unknown.

Libraries were prepared by immunoSEQ multiplex PCR; TCRdb keeps only in-frame clonotypes and omits some of them. The sample has fewer than 1.6 million clones, approximately 98.5% seen once. General study findings and limits: Depth was large, yet rarefaction showed that sorted-subset sequencing was incomplete. In having few donors, the study represented limited genetic and exposure-history diversity. Non-shared clonotypes had lower generation probabilities than those shared by all four donors.

The sequence was collected from a man aged 25-40 years in good health. The sequencing input was naive CD4+ T cells sorted from blood. Subset defined: CD45RA+ positively selected.

CDR3 residues: CASSKTGADLQYF. CDR3 bases: TGTGCCAGCAGCAAAACGGGAGCGGACCTACAGTACTTC. The chain is built from TRBV7-2 and TRBJ2-7; tentative D call: TRBD2 (6 bases). CDR3 length: 13 residues. Trimming cost V 5 bases and J 10 bases, with 18 bases left between them. Germline values: CDR1 SGHTA, CDR2 FQGNSA.